This T cell receptor (beta chain) was profiled in a study of T cell responses to AZD1222 COVID-19 vaccine. Broader study findings: An increase in Spike-specific TCR breadth and depth was observed after two AZD1222 doses.

Details on this clone: Its antigen is currently unknown.

This table comes from immunoSEQ multiplex PCR, and its TCRdb copy is limited to in-frame clones, with some not included. The data hold approximately 120,000 clones, with about 87% observed a single time. The sequenced sample was peripheral blood, obtained on day 0 of AZD1222 vaccination. The TCR originated in an adult in good health.

CDR3 sequence (DNA): TGTGCCAGCAGTTTAGATCCGGGGGCGAGGATTAGCGGGAGCTCAGATACGCAGTATTTT. Protein product: CASSLDPGARISGSSDTQYF. The chain links TRBV28 to TRBJ2-3; 9 bases are shared with TRBD2. The trim removed 2 bases at V and 4 bases at J, leaving 19 bases unmatched. CDR1 and CDR2 from the germline V gene are MDHEN and SYDVKM. This CDR3 comprises 20 residues.